The rows below give T cell receptor beta chains drawn from one sample of a study of vaccination and CD4 T cells after COVID-19. These receptors have no identified antigens. TCRdb used MiXCR to reprocess the PCR reads, holding one entry per CDR3 protein. Here the sample spans thousands of distinct CDR3 sequences, about 32% being singletons. Sample: CD4+ T cells from blood, cultured in vitro. All receptors derive from a human donor in good health. The CDR3 runs from the conserved cysteine through the conserved F or W. A D gene is named only where the DNA matches it firmly. Not every row has a clone size; where given, it reads once, few, many or a size class.

D: -; J: TRBJ1-5; size: -; V: TRBV7-9; CDR3: CASSLAGSDQPQHF; DNA: TGTGCCAGCAGCTTAGCGGGCAGCGATCAGCCCCAGCATTTT
D: -; J: TRBJ1-1; size: -; V: TRBV20-1; CDR3: CSARAPASGTEASF; DNA: TGCAGTGCTAGAGCCCCCGCAAGTGGCACTGAAGCTTCCTTT
D: TRBD1; J: TRBJ1-2; size: -; V: TRBV7-2; CDR3: CASSFQPGQGGLDGYTF; DNA: TGTGCCAGCAGTTTTCAACCGGGACAGGGAGGCTTGGATGGCTACACCTTC
D: TRBD1; J: TRBJ1-6; size: -; V: TRBV6-5; CDR3: CASSSDRDGSPLHF; DNA: TGTGCCAGCAGTTCCGACAGGGATGGTTCACCCCTCCACTTT
D: -; J: TRBJ1-5; size: -; V: TRBV18; CDR3: CASSPDGRGNQPQHF; DNA: TGTGCCAGCTCACCTGACGGGCGGGGCAATCAGCCCCAGCATTTT
D: TRBD1; J: TRBJ2-7; size: few; V: TRBV19; CDR3: CASTWTGGAYQYF; DNA: TGTGCCAGTACCTGGACAGGGGGCGCTTACCAGTACTTC
D: TRBD2; J: TRBJ2-5; size: few; V: TRBV20-1; CDR3: CSASKGLAAGTQYF; DNA: TGCAGTGCTAGTAAGGGACTAGCGGCGGGGACCCAGTACTTC
D: -; J: TRBJ2-5; size: medium-sized; V: TRBV24-1; CDR3: CATSVGLNQETQYF; DNA: TGTGCCACCAGTGTTGGACTGAACCAAGAGACCCAGTACTTC
D: -; J: TRBJ2-5; size: -; V: TRBV28; CDR3: CASSTLRGTIPETQYF; DNA: TGTGCCAGCAGTACTTTGAGGGGGACTATTCCCGAGACCCAGTACTTC
D: TRBD1; J: TRBJ1-2; size: few; V: TRBV7-3; CDR3: CASSDRQGGNGYTF; DNA: TGTGCCAGCAGCGATCGACAGGGGGGGAATGGCTACACCTTC
D: TRBD2; J: TRBJ2-1; size: -; V: TRBV28; CDR3: CASPGRNEQFF; DNA: TGTGCCAGTCCCGGGAGGAATGAGCAGTTCTTC
D: TRBD1; J: TRBJ1-1; size: few; V: TRBV27; CDR3: CASSLGTGNTEAFF; DNA: TGTGCCAGCAGTTTAGGGACAGGGAACACTGAAGCTTTCTTT
D: TRBD2; J: TRBJ2-7; size: -; V: TRBV5-1; CDR3: CASSFGGSVTYEQYF; DNA: TGCGCCAGCAGCTTCGGCGGGAGTGTAACCTACGAGCAGTACTTC
D: -; J: TRBJ1-1; size: -; V: TRBV28; CDR3: CASSSGNTEAFF; DNA: TGTGCCAGCAGTTCGGGTAACACTGAAGCTTTCTTT
D: TRBD2; J: TRBJ2-3; size: few; V: TRBV20-1; CDR3: CSAWAAGSTDTQYF; DNA: TGCAGTGCGTGGGCAGCGGGAAGCACAGATACGCAGTATTTT
D: TRBD1; J: TRBJ1-6; size: few; V: TRBV6-1; CDR3: CASTTGGTYNSPLHF; DNA: TGTGCCAGCACCACAGGGGGTACCTATAATTCACCCCTCCACTTT
D: TRBD1; J: TRBJ1-5; size: -; V: TRBV6-5; CDR3: CASSYSTGGSNQPQHF; DNA: TGTGCCAGCAGTTACTCGACAGGGGGAAGCAATCAGCCCCAGCATTTT
D: TRBD2; J: TRBJ2-4; size: -; V: TRBV28; CDR3: CASTSTGGPRQYF; DNA: TGTGCCAGCACCTCGACGGGGGGACCCCGGCAGTACTTC
D: -; J: TRBJ1-4; size: -; V: TRBV20-1; CDR3: CSATGGGSPTNEKLFF; DNA: TGCAGTGCCACAGGCGGAGGGTCCCCAACTAATGAAAAACTGTTTTTT
D: -; J: TRBJ1-3; size: -; V: TRBV6-1; CDR3: CASTLEEISGNTIYF; DNA: TGTGCCAGCACCCTAGAGGAGATCTCTGGAAACACCATATATTTT
D: -; J: TRBJ1-5; size: -; V: TRBV19; CDR3: CASSGTRGNQPQHF; DNA: TGTGCCAGTTCAGGAACACGGGGCAATCAGCCCCAGCATTTT
D: TRBD1; J: TRBJ1-1; size: -; V: TRBV4-1; CDR3: CASSQDRRILGTGNTEAFF; DNA: TGCGCCAGCAGCCAAGATCGGCGTATCTTGGGGACAGGGAACACTGAAGCTTTCTTT
D: TRBD1; J: TRBJ2-5; size: few; V: TRBV5-4; CDR3: CASSPTGGETQYF; DNA: TGTGCCAGCAGCCCGACAGGGGGAGAGACCCAGTACTTC
D: TRBD2; J: TRBJ2-2; size: -; V: TRBV6-2/TRBV6-3; CDR3: CASSLGLAGPTGELFF; DNA: TGTGCCAGCAGTTTAGGACTAGCGGGTCCTACCGGGGAGCTGTTTTTT
D: TRBD2; J: TRBJ2-7; size: once; V: TRBV4-1; CDR3: CASSQGSLAGGILYF; DNA: TGCGCCAGCAGCCAAGGCTCTCTAGCGGGAGGGATCCTTTACTTC
D: TRBD1; J: TRBJ2-1; size: -; V: TRBV20-1; CDR3: CSASRDRGATYNEQFF; DNA: TGCAGTGCCAGTCGGGACAGGGGCGCTACCTACAATGAGCAGTTCTTC
D: -; J: TRBJ1-1; size: few; V: TRBV7-3; CDR3: CASSLWGVNTEAFF; DNA: TGTGCCAGCAGCTTGTGGGGGGTGAACACTGAAGCTTTCTTT
D: TRBD1; J: TRBJ1-5; size: -; V: TRBV5-3; CDR3: CARSLGYRDRRSNQPQHF; DNA: TGTGCCAGAAGCTTGGGGTACCGGGACAGGAGGTCGAATCAGCCCCAGCATTTT
D: -; J: TRBJ1-1; size: -; V: TRBV27; CDR3: CANSLMSGNTEAFF; DNA: TGTGCCAACAGTTTAATGTCAGGGAACACTGAAGCTTTCTTT